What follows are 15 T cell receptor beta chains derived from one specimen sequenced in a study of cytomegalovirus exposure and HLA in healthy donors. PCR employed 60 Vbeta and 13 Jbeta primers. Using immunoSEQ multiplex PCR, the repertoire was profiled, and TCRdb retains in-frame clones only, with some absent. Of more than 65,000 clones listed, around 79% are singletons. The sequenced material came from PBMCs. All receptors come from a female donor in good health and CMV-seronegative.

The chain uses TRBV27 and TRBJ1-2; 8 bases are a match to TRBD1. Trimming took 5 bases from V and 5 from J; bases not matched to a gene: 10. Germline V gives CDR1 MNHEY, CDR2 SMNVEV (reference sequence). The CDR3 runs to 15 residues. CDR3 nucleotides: TGTGCCAGCAGTATCCAGGGGGCCCTAGGGTATGGCTACACCTTC. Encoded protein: CASSIQGALGYGYTF.

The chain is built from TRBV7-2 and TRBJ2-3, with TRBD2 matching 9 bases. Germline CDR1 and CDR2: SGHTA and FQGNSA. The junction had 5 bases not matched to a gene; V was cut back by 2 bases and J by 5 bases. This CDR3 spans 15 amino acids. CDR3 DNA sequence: TGTGCCAGCAGCTTAATGCGCGGGGGGGAAGATACGCAGTATTTT. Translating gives CASSLMRGGEDTQYF.

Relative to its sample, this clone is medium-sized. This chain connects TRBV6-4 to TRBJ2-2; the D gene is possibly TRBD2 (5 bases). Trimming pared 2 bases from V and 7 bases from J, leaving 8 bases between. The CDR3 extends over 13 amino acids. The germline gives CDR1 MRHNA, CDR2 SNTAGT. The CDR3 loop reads CASSDRESGELFF. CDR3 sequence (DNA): TGTGCCAGCAGTGACAGGGAGAGCGGGGAGCTGTTTTTT.

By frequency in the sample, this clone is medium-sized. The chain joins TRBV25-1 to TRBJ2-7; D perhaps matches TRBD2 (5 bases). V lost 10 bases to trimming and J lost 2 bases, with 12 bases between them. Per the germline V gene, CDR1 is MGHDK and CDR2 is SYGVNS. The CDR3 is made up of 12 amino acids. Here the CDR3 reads CATSGFTYEQYF. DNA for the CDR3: TGTGCCACCTCGGGATTTACCTACGAGCAGTACTTC.

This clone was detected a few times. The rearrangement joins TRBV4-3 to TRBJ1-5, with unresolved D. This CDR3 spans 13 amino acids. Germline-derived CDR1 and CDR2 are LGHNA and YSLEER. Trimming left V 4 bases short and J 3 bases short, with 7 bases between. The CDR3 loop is CASSPRLNQPQHF. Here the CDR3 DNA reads TGCGCCAGCAGCCCCCGACTCAATCAGCCCCAGCATTTT.

In DNA, the CDR3 is TGTGCCAGCAGTAGACCAAGGGGACAAAGATACGAGCAGTACTTC. Its protein product is CASSRPRGQRYEQYF. The gene calls are TRBV6-5 and TRBJ2-7; tentatively, D is TRBD1 (6 bases). The CDR3 has 15 residues. With 5 bases removed from V and 4 bases from J, the gap between germline ends came to 18 bases. Germline V CDR1 and CDR2: MNHEY, SVGAGI.

The CDR3: CASSSRGGALQDGYTF. Here the CDR3 DNA reads TGTGCCAGCAGCTCCAGGGGTGGGGCCCTTCAAGATGGCTACACCTTC. The chain carries TRBV7-8 and TRBJ1-2; D perhaps matches TRBD1 (6 bases). With 4 bases removed from V and 6 bases from J, the gap between germline ends came to 21 bases. The CDR3 runs 16 residues. Germline V gene data show CDR1 as SGHVS and CDR2 as FQNEAQ.

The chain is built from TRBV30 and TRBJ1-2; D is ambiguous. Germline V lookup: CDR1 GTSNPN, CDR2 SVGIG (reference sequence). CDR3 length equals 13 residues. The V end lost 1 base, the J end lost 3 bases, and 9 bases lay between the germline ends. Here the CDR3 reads CAWSEMSDYGYTF. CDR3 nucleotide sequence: TGTGCCTGGAGTGAAATGTCGGACTATGGCTACACCTTC.

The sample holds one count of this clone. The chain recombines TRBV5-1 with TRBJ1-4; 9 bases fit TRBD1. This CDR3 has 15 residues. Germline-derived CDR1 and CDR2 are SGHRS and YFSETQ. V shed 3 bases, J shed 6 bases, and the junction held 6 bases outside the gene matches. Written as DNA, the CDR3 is TGCGCCAGCAGCTCGGACAGGGGTCTTGATGAAAAACTGTTTTTT. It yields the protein CASSSDRGLDEKLFF.

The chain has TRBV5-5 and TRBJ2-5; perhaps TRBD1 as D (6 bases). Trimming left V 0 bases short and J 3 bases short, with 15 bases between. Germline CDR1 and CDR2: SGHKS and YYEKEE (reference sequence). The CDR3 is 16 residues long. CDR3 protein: CASSLEGVGLKETQYF. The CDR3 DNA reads TGTGCCAGCAGCTTGGAGGGGGTTGGCCTCAAAGAGACCCAGTACTTC.

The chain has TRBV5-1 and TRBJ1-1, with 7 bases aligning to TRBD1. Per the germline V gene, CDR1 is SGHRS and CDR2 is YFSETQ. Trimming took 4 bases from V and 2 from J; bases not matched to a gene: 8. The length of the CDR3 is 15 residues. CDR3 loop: CASSEGRTGNTEAFF. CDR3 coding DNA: TGCGCCAGCAGCGAAGGAAGGACAGGAAACACTGAAGCTTTCTTT.

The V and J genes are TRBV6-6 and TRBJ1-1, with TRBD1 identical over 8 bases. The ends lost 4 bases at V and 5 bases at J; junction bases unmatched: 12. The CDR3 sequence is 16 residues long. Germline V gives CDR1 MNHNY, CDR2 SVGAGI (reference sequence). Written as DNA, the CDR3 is TGTGCCAGCAGTTGGGCAGGGGGCGGTCTGAGAACTGAAGCTTTCTTT. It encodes CASSWAGGGLRTEAFF.

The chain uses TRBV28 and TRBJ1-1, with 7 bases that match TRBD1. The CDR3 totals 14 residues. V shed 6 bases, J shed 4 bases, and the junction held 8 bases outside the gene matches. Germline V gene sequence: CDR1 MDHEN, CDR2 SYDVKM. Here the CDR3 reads CASSYSDRVTEAFF. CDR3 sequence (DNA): TGTGCCAGCAGCTACTCCGACAGGGTCACTGAAGCTTTCTTT.

DNA of the CDR3: TGTGCCAGCAGCCAGGGGACTAGCGGGGGGTTCCAAGAGACCCAGTACTTC. It codes for CASSQGTSGGFQETQYF. The rearrangement joins TRBV9 to TRBJ2-5; 15 positions match TRBD2. The CDR3 totals 17 residues. CDR1 is SGDLS, CDR2 YYNGEE, per germline. V lost 4 bases and J lost 1; bases outside the gene matches: 5.

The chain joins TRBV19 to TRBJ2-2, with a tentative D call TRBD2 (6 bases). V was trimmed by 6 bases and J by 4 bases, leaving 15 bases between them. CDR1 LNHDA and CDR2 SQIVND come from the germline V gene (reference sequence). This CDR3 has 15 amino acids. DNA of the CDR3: TGTGCCAGTAGCCGCGGGGTCACCTCCACCGGGGAGCTGTTTTTT. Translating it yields CASSRGVTSTGELFF.